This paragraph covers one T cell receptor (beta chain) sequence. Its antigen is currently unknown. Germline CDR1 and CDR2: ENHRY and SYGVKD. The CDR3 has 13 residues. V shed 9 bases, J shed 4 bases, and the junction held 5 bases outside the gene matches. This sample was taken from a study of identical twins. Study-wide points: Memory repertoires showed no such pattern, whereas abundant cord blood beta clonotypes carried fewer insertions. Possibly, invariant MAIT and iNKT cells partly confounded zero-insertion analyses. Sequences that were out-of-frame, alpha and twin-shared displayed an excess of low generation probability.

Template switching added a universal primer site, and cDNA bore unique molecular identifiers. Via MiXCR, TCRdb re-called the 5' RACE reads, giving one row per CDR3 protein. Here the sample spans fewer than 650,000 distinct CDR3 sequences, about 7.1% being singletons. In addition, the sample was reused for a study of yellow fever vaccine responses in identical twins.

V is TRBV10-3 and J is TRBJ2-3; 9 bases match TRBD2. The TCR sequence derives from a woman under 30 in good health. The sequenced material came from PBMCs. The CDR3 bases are TGTGCCATAGCGGGAGGAGAAGCAGATACGCAGTATTTT. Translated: CAIAGGEADTQYF.